The clone carrying this TCR beta chain was detected many times. Its antigen is not known. This specimen comes from a study of early T cells in non-severe SARS-CoV-2 infection. In the study overall: The authors sequenced bulk RNA from unsorted whole blood, leaving chains unpaired.

Trimming pared 8 bases from V and 2 bases from J, leaving 11 bases between. This CDR3 has 13 amino acids. Germline loops: CDR1 MDHEN, CDR2 SYDVKM. Whole-study findings and limits: VDJdb matching, biased toward anti-spike CD8 responses, missed private and CD4 specificities.

Separate cDNA molecules each had unique molecular identifiers attached to them. TCRdb independently ran MiXCR on the 5' RACE reads; one entry per CDR3 protein. The sample consists of 43,000 or so distinct CDR3 sequences, roughly 7% of them appearing once. This chain joins TRBV28 and TRBJ2-3; D gene unclear. The receptor was isolated from an adult who was a healthcare worker with PCR-confirmed SARS-CoV-2 infection or an uninfected control (not recorded which). Material: whole blood. The CDR3: CASRPTPTDTQYF. CDR3 nucleotide sequence: TGTGCCAGCCGGCCTACCCCCACAGATACGCAGTATTTT.